What follows are 32 T cell receptor beta chains derived from one specimen sequenced in a study of blood T cell repertoires in COVID-19. Measured with immunoSEQ multiplex PCR; TCRdb has only the in-frame clones, and not every one. Of about 220,000 clones listed, more than 80% were seen once; the top ten hold approximately 3.4%. Sample: PBMCs or T cells enriched from blood (not recorded which). These receptors were collected from a woman between 18 and 29 years old in a cohort exposed to, infected with or recovered from COVID-19 (not recorded which).

The V gene is TRBV11-3, the J gene TRBJ1-1; 7 bases match TRBD1. This CDR3 contains 14 residues. Germline loops: CDR1 SGHNT, CDR2 YENEEA. The trim removed 6 bases at V and 1 base at J, leaving 5 bases unmatched. This CDR3 is CASRLGQWNTEAFF. The CDR3 DNA reads TGTGCCAGCAGGCTGGGACAGTGGAACACTGAAGCTTTCTTT.

This CDR3 is CASRLGGRSTDTQYF. In DNA, the CDR3 is TGTGCCAGCAGGCTTGGAGGGCGAAGCACAGATACGCAGTATTTT. This rearrangement joins TRBV6-4 to TRBJ2-3, with a weak D call TRBD2 (6 bases). Per the germline V gene, CDR1 is MRHNA and CDR2 is SNTAGT. The CDR3 length is 15 residues. Trimming took 6 bases from V and 0 from J, leaving 13 bases between them.

This clone was recorded once. The gene calls are TRBV19 and TRBJ1-5; D might be TRBD1 (5 bases). The CDR3 spans 14 residues. The germline V gene encodes CDR1 LNHDA and CDR2 SQIVND (reference sequence). The V gene lost 5 bases and the J gene lost 2 bases, with 10 bases spanning the gap. Here the CDR3 DNA reads TGTGCCAGTAGTCCCCCGACAGGCAATCAGCCCCAGCATTTT. Its translation is CASSPPTGNQPQHF. Filled out from reference TRBV19 and TRBJ1-5, the complete variable domain reads DGGITQSPKYLFRKEGQNVTLSCEQNLNHDAMYWYRQDPGQGLRLIYYSQIVNDFQKGDIAEGYSVSREKKESFPLTVTSAQKNPTAFYLCASSPPTGNQPQHFGDGTRLSIL.

The rearrangement uses TRBV6-1 and TRBJ1-2, with 7 nucleotides matching TRBD1. The CDR3 consists of 15 residues. Germline V lookup: CDR1 MNHNS, CDR2 SASEGT. V lost 3 bases, J lost 3 bases, and 7 bases stayed unmatched. The CDR3 region has the DNA TGTGCCAGCAGTGATCGACAGGGCCCAGACTATGGCTACACCTTC. This encodes CASSDRQGPDYGYTF.

The rearrangement joins TRBV10-3 to TRBJ1-1, with TRBD1 as a possible D gene (6 bases). This CDR3 is built from 15 residues. Trimming removed 7 bases from V and 0 bases from J, with 15 bases in between. Germline CDR1 and CDR2: ENHRY and SYGVKD. CDR3 in DNA: TGTGCCATCAAAAGGACAGTAGTATTGAACACTGAAGCTTTCTTT. Translation gives CAIKRTVVLNTEAFF.

In nucleotides, the CDR3 is TGTGCCAGCAGCCCCTACTCAGATACGCAGTATTTT. Protein product: CASSPYSDTQYF. The chain carries TRBV3-1 (or the pseudogene TRBV3-2) and TRBJ2-3; D is unresolved. Germline V gene sequence: CDR1 LGHDT, CDR2 YNNKEL (reference sequence). The CDR3 length is 12 residues. With 4 bases removed from V and 4 bases from J, the gap between germline ends came to 6 bases.

The chain uses TRBV6-4 and TRBJ1-1; D is possibly TRBD1 (6 bases). Deletions cut 0 bases from V and 4 bases from J, with 21 bases between. The CDR3 sequence is 18 residues long. CDR1 and CDR2 from the germline V gene are MRHNA and SNTAGT. CDR3: CASSDSEGGLGSGTEAFF. For the CDR3, the DNA is TGTGCCAGCAGTGACTCGGAAGGGGGTTTGGGTTCGGGCACTGAAGCTTTCTTT.

CDR3 sequence reads: CASSLDQGASEKLFF. For the CDR3, the DNA is TGCGCCAGCAGCTTGGATCAGGGGGCCAGTGAAAAACTGTTTTTT. The rearrangement uses TRBV5-1 and TRBJ1-4, with TRBD1 identical over 8 bases. J lost 7 bases, V lost 0 bases, and 5 bases had no gene match. CDR3 length equals 15 residues. CDR1 is SGHRS and CDR2 is YFSETQ in the germline V gene.

The chain combines TRBV2 with TRBJ1-5, with D tentatively TRBD1 (5 bases). Germline loops: CDR1 SNHLY, CDR2 FYNNEI. This CDR3 has 12 amino acids. V lost 7 bases and J lost 3, with 7 bases in between. The CDR3 here is CASTDINQPQHF. The CDR3 DNA sequence: TGTGCCAGCACGGACATCAATCAGCCCCAGCATTTT.

The chain couples TRBV28 to TRBJ2-7; 7 bases are shared with TRBD1. V dropped 5 bases and J dropped 4; count of bases not matched to a gene: 14. The CDR3 contains 16 residues. The germline V gene has CDR1 MDHEN and CDR2 SYDVKM. CDR3 DNA sequence: TGTGCCAGCAGTCATCCTGGCAGGGGGTTGTTTTACGAGCAGTACTTC. Translation: CASSHPGRGLFYEQYF.

J is TRBJ1-2 and V is TRBV29-1; possible D gene TRBD1, 6 bases. V lost 2 bases and J lost 4, with 11 bases in between. The length of the CDR3 is 13 residues. CDR1 and CDR2 from the germline V gene are SQVTM and ANQGSEA. In DNA form, the CDR3 reads TGCAGCGTTGAAAGGCAGGGGAGCTATGGCTACACCTTC. This encodes CSVERQGSYGYTF.

J is TRBJ2-5 and V is TRBV7-9, with 9 bases matching TRBD2. V was pared by 5 bases and J by 5 bases, with 9 bases of the junction left unmatched. The germline V gene encodes CDR1 SEHNR and CDR2 FQNEAQ (reference sequence). This CDR3 region has 15 residues. This CDR3 reads CASSPQGLAGETQYF. DNA for the CDR3: TGTGCCAGCAGCCCCCAGGGGCTAGCGGGGGAGACCCAGTACTTC.

This clone showed up just once. The J gene is TRBJ2-1, the V gene TRBV18; D remains unclear. V was trimmed by 5 bases and J by 0 bases, leaving 8 bases between them. In germline, CDR1 is KGHSH, CDR2 LQKENI. CDR3 length equals 14 residues. CDR3 region: CASSGGSSYNEQFF. The CDR3 DNA follows: TGTGCCAGCTCAGGCGGTAGCTCCTACAATGAGCAGTTCTTC.

CDR3 bases: TGTGCCAGCCAAACCGGGACTCCTATCCTCAGGGAGGGAGAAATTCAGTACTTC. Protein sequence: CASQTGTPILREGEIQYF. This chain joins TRBV28 and TRBJ2-4; 7 bases align to TRBD2. Germline-derived CDR1 and CDR2 are MDHEN and SYDVKM. V lost 8 bases and J lost 10; bases outside the gene matches: 26. CDR3 size: 18 residues. The whole variable domain, remainder taken from reference TRBV28 and TRBJ2-4, is DVKVTQSSRYLVKRTGEKVFLECVQDMDHENMFWYRQDPGLGLRLIYFSYDVKMKEKGDIPEGYSVSREKKERFSLILESASTNQTSMYLCASQTGTPILREGEIQYFGAGTRLSVL.

The chain joins TRBV6-5 to TRBJ1-4; 10 positions agree with TRBD1. V lost 3 bases and J lost 8; bases outside the gene matches: 3. The CDR3 runs to 14 residues. Germline V gene sequence: CDR1 MNHEY, CDR2 SVGAGI. In nucleotides, the CDR3 is TGTGCCAGCAGTTATGGGACAGGGGCCGAAAAACTGTTTTTT. Encoded protein: CASSYGTGAEKLFF.

The CDR3 sequence is CASSPPGTFRRMNTEAFF. DNA of the CDR3: TGTGCCAGCAGTCCGCCAGGGACTTTTAGGAGGATGAACACTGAAGCTTTCTTT. V is TRBV6-4 and J is TRBJ1-1; possible D gene TRBD1, 5 bases. The V end was cut by 5 bases, the J end by 0 bases, with 22 bases between. Germline-derived CDR1 and CDR2 are MRHNA and SNTAGT. The CDR3 loop spans 18 amino acids.

The chain combines TRBV5-6 with TRBJ1-5, with 8 bases identical to TRBD1. Trimming cost V 4 bases and J 3 bases; bases outside gene matches: 6. This CDR3 has 15 residues. Germline V CDR1 and CDR2: SGHDT, YYEEEE. CDR3 region: CASSLQGGNNQPQHF. CDR3 coding DNA: TGTGCCAGCAGCCTACAGGGGGGAAACAATCAGCCCCAGCATTTT.

The chain joins TRBV5-4 to TRBJ1-1; D remains unclear. The germline V gene has CDR1 SGHNT and CDR2 YYREEE (reference sequence). The V and J ends lost 3 bases and 4 bases respectively, with 7 bases between them. The CDR3 covers 12 residues. In nucleotides, the CDR3 is TGTGCCAGCAGCTACGGAGGCACTGAAGCTTTCTTT. It specifies CASSYGGTEAFF.

V is TRBV5-5 and J is TRBJ1-3; 8 bases agree with TRBD1. This CDR3 spans 15 amino acids. Germline V gives CDR1 SGHKS, CDR2 YYEKEE (reference sequence). V trimming: 0 bases; J trimming: 4 bases; junction bases outside the gene matches: 3. The CDR3 loop reads CASSLGQGAGNTIYF. CDR3 bases: TGTGCCAGCAGCTTGGGGCAGGGGGCCGGAAACACCATATATTTT.

The chain is built from TRBV6-2 or TRBV6-3 and TRBJ2-1; 9 positions agree with TRBD2. CDR1 and CDR2 from the germline V gene are MNHEY and SVGEGT. CDR3 length equals 14 residues. The V and J ends lost 4 bases and 14 bases, in that order; junction bases with no gene match: 12. The CDR3, as DNA: TGTGCCAGCAGTTCCGACCGTTCTAGCGGGGTTAAGTTCTTC. Its translation: CASSSDRSSGVKFF.

This clone was observed once. The chain recombines TRBV19 with TRBJ2-3; TRBD1 is a possible D gene (5 bases). The germline V gene has CDR1 LNHDA and CDR2 SQIVND (reference sequence). With 3 bases removed from V and 4 bases from J, the gap between germline ends came to 11 bases. This CDR3 contains 14 residues. The CDR3 sequence is CASSMITGPDTQYF. CDR3 nucleotides: TGTGCCAGTAGTATGATCACAGGACCAGATACGCAGTATTTT.

This sequence joins TRBV9 and TRBJ1-1; a possible D gene is TRBD1 (5 bases). Trimming took off 2 bases at V and 4 bases at J, with 15 bases between the two ends. The CDR3 is 15 amino acids. Germline V gene data show CDR1 as SGDLS and CDR2 as YYNGEE. CDR3 DNA sequence: TGTGCCAGCAGCGTCGGGGGAGCGGGGCTCACTGAAGCTTTCTTT. Translation gives CASSVGGAGLTEAFF.

This chain links TRBV7-9 with TRBJ2-7; 7 nucleotides line up with TRBD1. The junction had 10 bases not matched to a gene; V was cut back by 6 bases and J by 2 bases. Germline CDR1 SEHNR, CDR2 FQNEAQ (reference sequence). The CDR3 has 15 residues. The CDR3 loop reads CASSPRTGKPYEQYF. CDR3 sequence (DNA): TGTGCCAGCAGTCCAAGGACAGGCAAACCCTACGAGCAGTACTTC.

This chain joins TRBV18 and TRBJ2-1, with 15 bases matching TRBD2. CDR3 size: 16 residues. V trimming: 1 base; J trimming: 13 bases; junction bases outside the gene matches: 8. The V gene's germline CDR1 is KGHSH and CDR2 LQKENI. DNA of the CDR3: TGTGCCAGCTCACCACTGGGACTAGCGGGGGGAGAGGTTCAGTTCTTC. Its protein product is CASSPLGLAGGEVQFF.

V and J are TRBV18 and TRBJ1-2; D is undetermined. V was shortened by 3 bases and J by 1 base, with 15 bases between the two germline ends. The CDR3 extends over 16 amino acids. Germline assignment: CDR1 KGHSH and CDR2 LQKENI. The CDR3 nucleotides read TGTGCCAGCTCACCTAGCACCTCCACCCATAACTATGGCTACACCTTC. This gives the protein CASSPSTSTHNYGYTF.

This clone was detected once. CDR3 region: CASGGGVIEKLFF. CDR3 bases: TGTGCCAGCGGAGGTGGGGTAATCGAAAAACTGTTTTTT. The chain links TRBV28 to TRBJ1-4; D is unclear. Trimming took 8 bases from V and 8 from J, leaving 15 bases between them. This CDR3 has 13 residues. The V gene's germline CDR1 is MDHEN and CDR2 SYDVKM.

The chain carries TRBV28 and TRBJ1-1, with no clear D. Per the germline V gene, CDR1 is MDHEN and CDR2 is SYDVKM. V was trimmed by 3 bases and J by 11 bases, leaving 13 bases between them. This CDR3 comprises 12 residues. CDR3 in amino acids: CASSFRPGWAFF. In nucleotides, the CDR3 is TGTGCCAGCAGTTTTAGGCCAGGATGGGCTTTCTTT.

V is TRBV5-4 and J is TRBJ2-6; 7 nucleotides agree with TRBD2. The CDR3 runs 17 residues. The V gene end was trimmed by 4 bases and the J gene end by 3 bases; junction bases not matched to a gene: 10. From germline, CDR1 is SGHNT and CDR2 YYREEE (reference sequence). The CDR3 nucleotides read TGTGCCAGCAGCCAACCGCCCCGGGGGGATGGGGCCAACGTCCTGACTTTC. Its translation: CASSQPPRGDGANVLTF.

This clone was seen only a few times. J is TRBJ2-6 and V is TRBV18; possible D gene TRBD1, 6 bases. Germline-derived CDR1 and CDR2 are KGHSH and LQKENI. The CDR3 contains 17 residues. Trimming took off 4 bases at V and 0 bases at J, with 13 bases between the two ends. The CDR3 loop reads CASSHNTGSSGANVLTF. CDR3 DNA sequence: TGTGCCAGCTCACACAATACAGGGAGCTCTGGGGCCAACGTCCTGACTTTC.

V is TRBV5-6 and J is TRBJ2-1; TRBD1 matches at 8 bases. Per germline, CDR1 SGHDT and CDR2 YYEEEE. V was pared by 4 bases and J by 8 bases, with 5 bases of the junction left unmatched. The CDR3 extends over 13 amino acids. CDR3 sequence (DNA): TGTGCCAGCAGCCTCCCAGGGGGCGATGAGCAGTTCTTC. Protein: CASSLPGGDEQFF.

The table lists this clone with a count of one. This chain connects TRBV28 to TRBJ2-3, with D maybe TRBD2 (5 bases). CDR3 length: 12 amino acids. V was trimmed by 3 bases and J by 12 bases, leaving 13 bases between them. Germline V gene sequence: CDR1 MDHEN, CDR2 SYDVKM. The CDR3 sequence: CASSLPRGFQYF. DNA of the CDR3: TGTGCCAGCAGTTTGCCTAGAGGGTTTCAGTATTTT.

This clone was recorded at least ten times. The chain has TRBV7-9 and TRBJ1-2; D may be TRBD1 (6 bases). Germline CDR1 SEHNR, CDR2 FQNEAQ (reference sequence). V shed 5 bases and J shed 8 bases, with 15 bases lying between them. The CDR3 contains 13 residues. As DNA, the CDR3 is TGTGCCAGCAGCCAGGGGAGGGAAGGCGGCTACACCTTC. It codes for CASSQGREGGYTF.